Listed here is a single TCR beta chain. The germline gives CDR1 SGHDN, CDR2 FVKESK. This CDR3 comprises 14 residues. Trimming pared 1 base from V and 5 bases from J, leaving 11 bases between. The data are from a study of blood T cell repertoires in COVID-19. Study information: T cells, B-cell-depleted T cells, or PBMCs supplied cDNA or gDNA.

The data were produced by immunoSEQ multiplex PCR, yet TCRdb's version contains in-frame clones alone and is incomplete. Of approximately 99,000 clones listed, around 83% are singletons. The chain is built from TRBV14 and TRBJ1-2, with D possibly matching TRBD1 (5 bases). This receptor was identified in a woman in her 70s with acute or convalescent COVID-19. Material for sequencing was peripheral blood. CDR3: CASSQVGGAYGYTF. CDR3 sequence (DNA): TGTGCCAGCAGCCAAGTGGGGGGTGCGTATGGCTACACCTTC.